This entry features one T cell receptor beta chain sequence. Its specificity is not known. The assay was immunoSEQ multiplex PCR, and TCRdb's table has in-frame clones only and misses some. The data contain some 120,000 clones, around 90% of them singletons. This sample is part of a study of cytomegalovirus exposure and HLA in healthy donors. Study as a whole: The 130 or so validation repertoires and the roughly 680 first-cohort repertoires shared a platform, a later analysis reported.

The length of the CDR3 is 14 residues. Trimming cost V 3 bases and J 2 bases, with 10 bases left between them. Germline-derived CDR1 and CDR2 are SGHRS and YFSETQ. Findings of the study overall: The study put some 150 TCR beta chains on its list as cytomegalovirus-associated. CMV antigen specificity was confirmed in vitro for a few CMV-associated chains. Reports showed the classifier diagnosing cytomegalovirus status with high specificity and sensitivity.

The chain employs TRBV5-1 and TRBJ2-3, with D hard to call. This receptor was taken from a woman between 18 and 29 years old in good health and CMV-seronegative. The sequenced material came from PBMCs. CDR3 bases: TGCGCCAGCAGCTCCGGGTCCCTCACAGATACGCAGTATTTT. Protein sequence: CASSSGSLTDTQYF.